This TCR beta chain was documented in a study of molecular identifiers for immune sequencing clone quantification. As for the study in general: In replicates, RNA from around 18,000 or 91,000 naive CD8 cells was divided five ways and four parts were sequenced.

The CDR3 runs to 15 residues. V gave up 3 bases and J gave up 7 bases, with 17 bases separating them. Germline V CDR1 and CDR2: SNHLY, FYNNEI. The table lists this clonotype with many counts. It was with previously described methods and listed TCR primers that bulk TCR libraries were made. TCRdb ran MiXCR on the PCR reads and lists one entry per CDR3 protein. This sample has about 500,000 distinct CDR3 sequences, with about 25% found just once. Between roughly 19,000 and 1,100,000 sorted cells, with 10%, 30% or 50% RNA, yielded naive CD8 libraries. Based on a CD8+CD4-CCR7+CD45RA+ profile, naive CD8 T cells were sorted.

This chain connects TRBV2 to TRBJ2-3; D may be TRBD1 (6 bases). The sequence came from a human donor in good health. Some libraries in this study had Jurkat cell RNA spiked in. The sample consisted of naive CD8+ T cells from blood, with Jurkat cell RNA spiked in. Regarding subset: FACS-sorted CD8+CD4-CCR7+CD45RA+ naive T cells. CDR3: CASSDSSAGTHTQYF. CDR3 sequence (DNA): TGTGCCAGCAGTGATAGTAGCGCAGGGACACATACGCAGTATTTT.